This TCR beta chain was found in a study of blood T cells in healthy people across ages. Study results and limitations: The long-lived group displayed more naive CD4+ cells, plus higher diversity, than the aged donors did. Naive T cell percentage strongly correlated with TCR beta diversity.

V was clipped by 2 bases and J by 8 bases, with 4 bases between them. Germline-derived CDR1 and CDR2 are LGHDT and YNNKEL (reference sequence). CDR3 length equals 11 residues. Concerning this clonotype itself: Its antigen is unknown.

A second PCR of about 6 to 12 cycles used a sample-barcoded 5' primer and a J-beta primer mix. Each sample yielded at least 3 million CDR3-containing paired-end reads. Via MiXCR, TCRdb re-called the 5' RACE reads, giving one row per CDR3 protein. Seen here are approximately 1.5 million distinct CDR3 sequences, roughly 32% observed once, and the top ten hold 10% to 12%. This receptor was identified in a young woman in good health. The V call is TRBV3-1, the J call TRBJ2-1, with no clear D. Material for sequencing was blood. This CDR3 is CASSQTDEQFF. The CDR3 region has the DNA TGTGCCAGCAGCCAAACGGATGAGCAGTTCTTC.